This passage covers 29 T cell receptor beta chains from one sample sequenced in a study of memory CD4+ T cells and cytomegalovirus serostatus. Single viable CD3+CD4+CD8-CD45RO+ cells were sorted as the memory CD4+ T cells. Here immunoSEQ multiplex PCR was the method, and the copy in TCRdb shows in-frame clones only, minus some. In the table there are under 55,000 clones, around 82% of which are singletons. Source material: memory CD4+ T cells from blood. The receptors were gathered from an adult in good health and CMV-seronegative.

The chain links TRBV2 to TRBJ1-2; D is undetermined. This CDR3 is built from 12 residues. Per the germline V gene, CDR1 is SNHLY and CDR2 is FYNNEI. V lost 6 bases and J 8 bases, leaving 13 bases between the germline ends. The CDR3 coding sequence is TGTGCCAGCAGCGTATCGACGGGGGGCTACACCTTC. Translating it yields CASSVSTGGYTF.

This sequence joins TRBV7-8 and TRBJ2-1; TRBD2 matches at 8 bases. Germline V CDR1 and CDR2: SGHVS, FQNEAQ. The CDR3 is 15 residues long. With V trimmed by 4 bases and J by 12 bases, 14 bases remained unmatched. The CDR3 sequence: CASSSLAGELFLQFF. CDR3 in DNA: TGTGCCAGCAGCTCTCTAGCGGGCGAACTTTTCTTGCAGTTCTTC. Variable domain in full (rest from reference TRBV7-8 and TRBJ2-1): GAGVSQSPRYKVAKRGQDVALRCDPISGHVSLFWYQQALGQGPEFLTYFQNEAQLDKSGLPSDRFFAERPEGSVSTLKIQRTQQEDSAVYLCASSSLAGELFLQFFGPGTRLTVL.

The chain has TRBV30 and TRBJ2-1; no reliable D call. Germline values: CDR1 GTSNPN, CDR2 SVGIG (reference sequence). There are 13 residues in the CDR3. V was cut by 3 bases and J by 4 bases, with 10 bases left in between. The CDR3 nucleotides read TGTGCCTGGAGAGGGCCGAAATACAATGAGCAGTTCTTC. Residues: CAWRGPKYNEQFF.

The gene calls are TRBV6-4 and TRBJ1-3; D remains ambiguous. This CDR3 contains 16 residues. Germline values: CDR1 MRHNA, CDR2 SNTAGT. The germline V and J ends were trimmed by 4 bases and 0 bases, with 13 bases remaining between them. The CDR3 region is CASSGPKPSSGNTIYF. CDR3 nucleotide sequence: TGTGCCAGCAGTGGTCCTAAACCTTCCTCTGGAAACACCATATATTTT.

This chain links TRBV27 with TRBJ1-2, with 10 bases lining up with TRBD1. CDR1 and CDR2 (germline): MNHEY, SMNVEV (reference sequence). This CDR3 spans 15 amino acids. J gave up 3 bases and V 1 base, and 2 bases lay outside the gene matches. The CDR3, as DNA: TGTGCCAGCAGTTTATTGGGGACAGGGGACTATGGCTACACCTTC. Translating it yields CASSLLGTGDYGYTF.

The chain links TRBV28 to TRBJ2-7, with D possibly matching TRBD1 (6 bases). The CDR3 sequence is 14 residues long. Germline CDR1 and CDR2: MDHEN and SYDVKM. V was trimmed by 8 bases and J by 1 base, leaving 15 bases between them. CDR3 residues: CASVVPGQSYEQYF. The CDR3 nucleotides are TGTGCCAGCGTAGTGCCCGGACAGTCCTACGAGCAGTACTTC.

V usage is TRBV6-1 and J usage is TRBJ2-7, with 7 bases aligning to TRBD2. J gave up 3 bases and V 8 bases, and 7 bases lay outside the gene matches. The CDR3 has 13 residues. CDR1 is MNHNS and CDR2 is SASEGT in the germline V gene. The CDR3 DNA sequence: TGTGCCAGCGTTGGGCGGGGGAACTACGAGCAGTACTTC. Translating it yields CASVGRGNYEQYF.

J is TRBJ2-2 and V is TRBV6-5; D is perhaps TRBD2 (5 bases). This CDR3 is 13 amino acids long. V was pared by 8 bases and J by 6 bases, with 13 bases between. CDR1 and CDR2 from the germline V gene are MNHEY and SVGAGI. CDR3 DNA sequence: TGTGCCAGCGGTTCCCAGGAGGCCGGGGAGCTGTTTTTT. It yields the protein CASGSQEAGELFF.

The V gene is TRBV5-8, the J gene TRBJ2-7, with D possibly being TRBD1 or TRBD2 (6 bases each). The CDR3 has 16 amino acids. Germline V lookup: CDR1 SGHTS, CDR2 YDEGEE. The V and J ends lost 3 bases and 2 bases respectively, with 18 bases between them. This CDR3 reads CASSYSRGVRTYEQYF. The DNA for the CDR3 is TGTGCCAGCAGCTATTCAAGGGGGGTCCGCACCTACGAGCAGTACTTC.

The rearrangement links TRBV10-1 to TRBJ2-5; 11 bases are shared with TRBD2. The CDR3 sequence is 17 residues long. After removal of 0 bases from V and 5 bases from J, the junction contained 8 bases not matched to a gene. The germline CDR1 and CDR2 sequences are WNHNN and SYGVQD (reference sequence). CDR3 nucleotide sequence: TGCGCCAGCAGTGAGTCCCGACTAGCGGGAAGGGGGGAGACCCAGTACTTC. Translating it yields CASSESRLAGRGETQYF.

This rearrangement joins TRBV15 to TRBJ2-7, with D possibly matching TRBD1 (5 bases). With 2 bases removed from V and 0 bases from J, the gap between germline ends came to 17 bases. Germline V lookup: CDR1 LNHNV, CDR2 YYDKDF (reference sequence). This CDR3 has 17 amino acids. In DNA, the CDR3 is TGTGCCACCAGCAGACTCGTTGGGGCCAGGGCCTCCTACGAGCAGTACTTC. Its protein product is CATSRLVGARASYEQYF.

This sequence joins TRBV30 and TRBJ1-1, with TRBD1 matching 8 bases. CDR3 length equals 11 residues. CDR1 and CDR2 (germline): GTSNPN, SVGIG (reference sequence). V was pared by 5 bases and J by 10 bases, with 6 bases of the junction left unmatched. CDR3 residues: CAWFTGGRAFF. The CDR3 DNA follows: TGTGCCTGGTTTACAGGGGGACGAGCTTTCTTT.

The rearrangement links TRBV5-4 to TRBJ2-5; D is uncertain. Germline CDR1 reads SGHNT; CDR2 reads YYREEE (reference sequence). CDR3 length: 13 residues. V lost 4 bases and J lost 1, with 8 bases in between. The CDR3 here is CASSRTAQETQYF. DNA for the CDR3: TGTGCCAGCAGCAGGACGGCCCAAGAGACCCAGTACTTC.

This chain links TRBV5-6 with TRBJ1-1, with D possibly matching TRBD1 (6 bases). Germline V gene lookup returns CDR1 SGHDT and CDR2 YYEEEE. This CDR3 has 13 residues. Trimming took off 4 bases at V and 4 bases at J, with 11 bases between the two ends. The CDR3 region is CASSDPQGTEAFF. The CDR3 DNA reads as TGTGCCAGCAGCGACCCACAGGGCACTGAAGCTTTCTTT.

CDR3 sequence: CAIAGGSSGNTIYF. The CDR3 DNA is TGTGCCATCGCAGGGGGCTCCTCTGGAAACACCATATATTTT. The J gene is TRBJ1-3, the V gene TRBV10-3; TRBD1 matches 8 bases. This CDR3 contains 14 residues. The germline gives CDR1 ENHRY, CDR2 SYGVKD. V lost 8 bases and J lost 0; bases outside the gene matches: 3.

The chain recombines TRBV19 with TRBJ2-7; 8 bases fit TRBD2. CDR3 size: 14 residues. The germline CDR1 and CDR2 sequences are LNHDA and SQIVND (reference sequence). The junction had 9 bases not matched to a gene; V was cut back by 5 bases and J by 6 bases. The CDR3 DNA follows: TGTGCCAGTAGTGCCGGGAGGGGGAATGGCGAGCAGTACTTC. Amino acid sequence: CASSAGRGNGEQYF.

The chain employs TRBV5-4 and TRBJ2-7; D might be TRBD2 (5 bases). Trimming shortened V by 4 bases and J by 4 bases, and 15 bases separated the two germline ends. The CDR3 loop spans 14 amino acids. Germline V gene data show CDR1 as SGHNT and CDR2 as YYREEE (reference sequence). The CDR3 sequence: CASSPRDTLYEQYF. CDR3 in DNA: TGTGCCAGCAGCCCGAGGGATACCCTATACGAGCAGTACTTC.

This clone is a singleton in its sample. The rearrangement joins TRBV27 to TRBJ2-1; maybe TRBD2 (5 bases). The CDR3 extends over 17 amino acids. Trimming took 6 bases from V and 7 from J, leaving 25 bases between them. Germline-derived CDR1 and CDR2 are MNHEY and SMNVEV (reference sequence). The CDR3 sequence: CASRLRSSPKNLNEQFF. Written as DNA, the CDR3 is TGTGCCAGCAGGCTGAGGTCTAGCCCCAAAAACCTTAATGAGCAGTTCTTC.

The chain links TRBV2 to TRBJ1-1, with D maybe TRBD1 (5 bases). This CDR3 comprises 14 residues. Germline-derived CDR1 and CDR2 are SNHLY and FYNNEI. The ends were cut back, 9 bases at V and 5 bases at J, with 19 bases in the middle. CDR3 DNA sequence: TGTGCCAGTAGCGGCATTCTCCAGGGAACTGAAGCTTTCTTT. Translated: CASSGILQGTEAFF.

The chain is built from TRBV28 and TRBJ1-5, with a possible D match to TRBD1 (6 bases). The CDR3 has 15 residues. The germline gives CDR1 MDHEN, CDR2 SYDVKM. Deletions cut 7 bases from V and 6 bases from J, with 19 bases between. The CDR3 loop reads CASTIQQGKTQPQHF. For the CDR3, the DNA is TGTGCCAGCACCATCCAACAGGGAAAGACTCAGCCCCAGCATTTT.

The genes are TRBV19 and TRBJ1-1; D may be TRBD1 (6 bases). CDR1 and CDR2 from the germline V gene are LNHDA and SQIVND (reference sequence). Trimming took off 3 bases at V and 1 base at J, with 15 bases between the two ends. The CDR3 loop spans 16 amino acids. CDR3 residues: CASSINRVLGNTEAFF. Written as DNA, the CDR3 is TGTGCCAGTAGTATCAACAGGGTACTGGGGAACACTGAAGCTTTCTTT.

The chain uses TRBV5-6 and TRBJ2-6; D gene ambiguous. CDR1 SGHDT and CDR2 YYEEEE come from the germline V gene. The CDR3 has 14 amino acids. V was pared by 0 bases and J by 4 bases, with 5 bases between. The CDR3 loop reads CASSLVGGANVLTF. The CDR3 DNA is TGTGCCAGCAGCTTGGTGGGAGGGGCCAACGTCCTGACTTTC.

The chain links TRBV19 to TRBJ2-3; possible D gene TRBD2, 5 bases. The germline gives CDR1 LNHDA, CDR2 SQIVND (reference sequence). The CDR3 is 14 amino acids. V lost 3 bases to trimming and J lost 3 bases, with 10 bases between them. CDR3 region: CASSMGSRTDTQYF. For the CDR3, the DNA is TGTGCCAGTAGTATGGGGAGTAGGACAGATACGCAGTATTTT.

This clone came up a few times. V is TRBV7-2 and J is TRBJ2-1; no firm D call. The V end lost 8 bases, the J end lost 9 bases, and 17 bases lay between the germline ends. There are 13 residues in the CDR3. Germline values: CDR1 SGHTA, CDR2 FQGNSA. The CDR3 bases are TGTGCCAGCCCCACTTCCGAGAGGCCTGAGCAGTTCTTC. Amino acids: CASPTSERPEQFF.

The chain recombines TRBV19 with TRBJ2-3; D may be TRBD2 (6 bases). Trimming removed 10 bases at V and 6 bases at J, with 23 bases between. The germline CDR1 and CDR2 sequences are LNHDA and SQIVND (reference sequence). The CDR3 totals 15 residues. The CDR3 coding sequence is TGTGCCACCAAGGTGGGACTCCCGGCAACGGATACGCAGTATTTT. Its translation: CATKVGLPATDTQYF.

The rearrangement joins TRBV2 to TRBJ2-1; 15 bases are shared with TRBD2. Germline CDR1 is SNHLY and CDR2 is FYNNEI. Trimming removed 3 bases from V and 7 bases from J; junction bases left unmatched: 10. This CDR3 comprises 18 residues. The CDR3 is CASSESRTSGRAGNEQFF. DNA for the CDR3: TGTGCCAGCAGTGAGAGCCGGACTAGCGGGAGGGCGGGGAATGAGCAGTTCTTC.

This clone is a singleton in its sample. Distinct nucleotide sequences in the sample also encode this CDR3. The rearrangement uses TRBV29-1 and TRBJ2-7; D unresolved. Germline V CDR1 and CDR2: SQVTM, ANQGSEA. The CDR3 is 11 residues long. V gave up 1 base and J gave up 1 base, with 2 bases separating them. This CDR3 is CSVEVSYEQYF. DNA of the CDR3: TGCAGCGTTGAAGTTTCCTACGAGCAGTACTTC.

The gene calls are TRBV28 and TRBJ2-1; TRBD2 matches at 7 bases. V shed 2 bases, J shed 5 bases, and the junction held 15 bases outside the gene matches. The CDR3 sequence is 18 residues long. CDR1 and CDR2 from the germline V gene are MDHEN and SYDVKM. The CDR3 protein is CASSLVLLREAVNNEQFF. The CDR3 DNA follows: TGTGCCAGCAGTTTAGTCCTGCTCCGGGAGGCGGTTAACAATGAGCAGTTCTTC.

The CDR3 DNA reads as TGTGCCAGCAGCTTATTAAGGACAGAGAGCTACGAGCAGTACTTC. This encodes CASSLLRTESYEQYF. The chain links TRBV5-6 to TRBJ2-7, with D tentatively TRBD1 (6 bases). Germline V gene data show CDR1 as SGHDT and CDR2 as YYEEEE. Deletions cut 2 bases from V and 3 bases from J, with 15 bases between. The CDR3 extends over 15 amino acids.